The present T cell receptor (beta chain) was sequenced within a study of blood T cell repertoires in COVID-19. Study overall: There were acute and convalescent COVID-19 samples, and they came from the United States, Italy and Spain. In each case, the material was cDNA or gDNA derived from T cells, B-cell-depleted T cells, or PBMCs.

Enrollment of patients from Seattle took place during active infection, with longitudinal follow-up. Note on this clone: The junction and the germline gene differ at one end; a read error may be behind it.

This CDR3 spans 20 amino acids. Germline CDR1 is LNHDA and CDR2 is SQIVND (reference sequence). Profiling relied on immunoSEQ multiplex PCR, and the TCRdb table lists in-frame clones only, not all of them. The table shows roughly 250,000 clones, with roughly nine tenths occurring only once. The chain combines TRBV19 with TRBJ2-1; TRBD2 aligns across 14 bases. The source material was peripheral blood. This TCR was recovered from a woman in her twenties or thirties with COVID-19, enrolled during active disease. CDR3 nucleotide sequence: TGTGCCAGTAGCATAGGACTAGCGGGGGGTAAAGGGACAAGTTACAATGAGCAGTTCTTC. Its translation: CASSIGLAGGKGTSYNEQFF.